The 32 T cell receptor beta chains presented below share a single source sample, sequenced in a study of blood T cell repertoires in COVID-19. Assay: immunoSEQ multiplex PCR; the TCRdb copy retains only in-frame clones and omits some. This sample has approximately 230,000 clones; 70% to 90% occur once, and the top ten carry around 3%. Input material: peripheral blood. Receptor source: a man aged 18-30 years with active or convalescent COVID-19.

There are a few counts of this clone. The genes are TRBV7-2 and TRBJ1-2; D uncertain. V was pared by 5 bases and J by 4 bases, with 14 bases between. Germline V lookup: CDR1 SGHTA, CDR2 FQGNSA. CDR3 length: 14 amino acids. Written as DNA, the CDR3 is TGTGCCAGCAGCAACCAGAGAGGGAGCTATGGCTACACCTTC. Its protein is CASSNQRGSYGYTF.

This chain joins TRBV27 and TRBJ1-4; D is possibly TRBD1 (6 bases). Germline V CDR1 and CDR2: MNHEY, SMNVEV (reference sequence). V shed 3 bases and J shed 8 bases, with 13 bases lying between them. This CDR3 has 14 amino acids. Here the CDR3 DNA reads TGTGCCAGCAGTTTTCAGGGGAGTAAGGAAAAACTGTTTTTT. Protein: CASSFQGSKEKLFF.

The V call is TRBV2, the J call TRBJ2-7; 10 positions agree with TRBD2. This CDR3 has 15 amino acids. Germline CDR1 and CDR2: SNHLY and FYNNEI. V shed 2 bases and J 4 bases; nucleotides not matched to a gene: 5. The CDR3 is CASSERLAGPYEQYF. CDR3 nucleotide sequence: TGTGCCAGCAGTGAAAGACTAGCGGGCCCTTACGAGCAGTACTTC. The complete variable domain, with remaining parts taken from reference TRBV2 and TRBJ2-7, reads EPEVTQTPSHQVTQMGQEVILRCVPISNHLYFYWYRQILGQKVEFLVSFYNNEISEKSEIFDDQFSVERPDGSNFTLKIRSTKLEDSAMYFCASSERLAGPYEQYFGPGTRLTVT.

This clone was counted a single time. The rearrangement links TRBV28 to TRBJ2-7, with 9 bases lining up with TRBD2. CDR1 is MDHEN, CDR2 SYDVKM, per germline. The J segment lost 5 bases and the V segment lost 3 bases, leaving 8 bases of the junction unmatched. CDR3 length: 15 amino acids. This CDR3 reads CASSLATSGNHEQYF. CDR3 DNA sequence: TGTGCCAGCAGTTTGGCGACTAGCGGAAACCACGAGCAGTACTTC.

The chain uses TRBV5-6 and TRBJ1-6; TRBD1 is a possible D gene (5 bases). Trimming pared 0 bases from V and 4 bases from J, leaving 11 bases between. From germline, CDR1 is SGHDT and CDR2 YYEEEE. The length of the CDR3 is 16 residues. The CDR3 reads CASSLGGTAYNSPLHF. For the CDR3, the DNA is TGTGCCAGCAGCTTGGGCGGGACGGCTTATAATTCACCCCTCCACTTT. The whole variable domain, remainder taken from reference TRBV5-6 and TRBJ1-6, is DAGVTQSPTHLIKTRGQQVTLRCSPKSGHDTVSWYQQALGQGPQFIFQYYEEEERQRGNFPDRFSGHQFPNYSSELNVNALLLGDSALYLCASSLGGTAYNSPLHFGNGTRLTVT.

CDR3 bases: TGTGCCATCAGCGACTTGGGGGCAAGCTCCTATAATTCACCCCTCCACTTT. Translated, it gives CAISDLGASSYNSPLHF. This chain links TRBV10-3 with TRBJ1-6; perhaps TRBD1 as D (6 bases). Germline CDR1 ENHRY, CDR2 SYGVKD. Trimming took off 6 bases at V and 0 bases at J, with 15 bases between the two ends. The CDR3 sequence is 17 residues long.

V is TRBV29-1 and J is TRBJ2-7; 13 nucleotides match TRBD2. Per germline, CDR1 SQVTM and CDR2 ANQGSEA. This CDR3 contains 15 residues. Losses at the gene ends were 6 bases for V and 0 bases for J; bases not matched to a gene: 5. The CDR3 DNA is TGCAGCGTGGCGGGACTAGCGGGAACCTCCTACGAGCAGTACTTC. It is translated as CSVAGLAGTSYEQYF.

This clone was observed a few times. V gene TRBV10-1 combines with J gene TRBJ1-6; tentatively, D is TRBD1 (6 bases). Per germline, CDR1 WNHNN and CDR2 SYGVQD (reference sequence). There are 14 residues in the CDR3. Deletions cut 2 bases from V and 10 bases from J, with 12 bases between. The CDR3 loop is CASSEAGAGSPLHF. The CDR3 nucleotides are TGCGCCAGCAGTGAGGCGGGGGCTGGATCACCCCTCCACTTT.

The gene calls are TRBV15 and TRBJ2-1; 8 nucleotides align to TRBD2. This CDR3 contains 16 residues. V lost 0 bases and J lost 8; bases outside the gene matches: 9. Germline CDR1 and CDR2: LNHNV and YYDKDF (reference sequence). In DNA, the CDR3 is TGTGCCACCAGCAGAGATTCGGCGGGAGGCGGCGATGAGCAGTTCTTC. Amino acid sequence: CATSRDSAGGGDEQFF.

This clone was counted between two and nine times. The rearrangement links TRBV10-3 to TRBJ1-3, with no clear D. V dropped 8 bases and J dropped 0 bases, with 14 bases sitting between them. The CDR3 runs 15 residues. Germline CDR1 reads ENHRY; CDR2 reads SYGVKD. Here the CDR3 reads CAIRRTEVSGNTIYF. The CDR3 bases are TGTGCCATCCGTCGGACTGAAGTCTCTGGAAACACCATATATTTT.

This clone was seen a single time. The V and J genes are TRBV9 and TRBJ1-3; D uncertain. The ends were cut back, 3 bases at V and 2 bases at J, with 27 bases in the middle. This CDR3 region has 20 residues. The germline CDR1 and CDR2 sequences are SGDLS and YYNGEE. The CDR3 DNA sequence: TGTGCCAGCAGCGACCCATCTCAGAGGGTAGGGTTTAATGCTGGAAACACCATATATTTT. It encodes CASSDPSQRVGFNAGNTIYF.

The rearrangement uses TRBV6-7 and TRBJ1-2; D is unresolved. TRBV6-7 falls under the ORF class, with uncertain function. Trimming removed 6 bases at V and 4 bases at J, with 15 bases between. This CDR3 spans 14 amino acids. The CDR3 spells CASRRPGETYGYTF. The CDR3 region has the DNA TGTGCCAGCAGGCGCCCTGGGGAGACCTATGGCTACACCTTC.

The gene calls are TRBV19 and TRBJ2-5, with TRBD2 identical over 8 bases. V shed 4 bases and J 4 bases; nucleotides not matched to a gene: 11. This CDR3 contains 16 residues. CDR1 LNHDA and CDR2 SQIVND come from the germline V gene (reference sequence). CDR3 amino acids: CASSTPLAGGSETQYF. CDR3 sequence (DNA): TGTGCCAGTAGTACCCCCCTGGCGGGGGGCTCAGAGACCCAGTACTTC. The whole variable domain, remainder taken from reference TRBV19 and TRBJ2-5, is DGGITQSPKYLFRKEGQNVTLSCEQNLNHDAMYWYRQDPGQGLRLIYYSQIVNDFQKGDIAEGYSVSREKKESFPLTVTSAQKNPTAFYLCASSTPLAGGSETQYFGPGTRLLVL.

The chain is built from TRBV5-1 and TRBJ1-1, with 7 bases identical to TRBD1. Germline V gene sequence: CDR1 SGHRS, CDR2 YFSETQ. The CDR3 contains 16 residues. The J segment lost 0 bases and the V segment lost 4 bases, leaving 9 bases of the junction unmatched. The CDR3 region is CASSPGATGVNTEAFF. As DNA, the CDR3 is TGCGCCAGCAGCCCGGGGGCCACAGGGGTGAACACTGAAGCTTTCTTT. The full variable domain, completed using reference TRBV5-1 and TRBJ1-1, is KAGVTQTPRYLIKTRGQQVTLSCSPISGHRSVSWYQQTPGQGLQFLFEYFSETQRNKGNFPGRFSGRQFSNSRSEMNVSTLELGDSALYLCASSPGATGVNTEAFFGQGTRLTVV.

This clone appeared a single time. CDR3 in DNA: TGTGCCAGCAGTTACTCGGAAGACAGGGTTGACTATGGCTACACCTTC. Protein: CASSYSEDRVDYGYTF. The chain links TRBV6-5 to TRBJ1-2; 7 bases fit TRBD1. The junction had 7 bases not matched to a gene; V was cut back by 0 bases and J by 3 bases. The CDR3 contains 16 residues. CDR1 and CDR2 from the germline V gene are MNHEY and SVGAGI.

V gene TRBV18 combines with J gene TRBJ2-1, with 7 nucleotides matching TRBD1. Trimming removed 0 bases from V and 6 bases from J; junction bases left unmatched: 5. CDR1 KGHSH and CDR2 LQKENI come from the germline V gene. The CDR3 is made up of 15 amino acids. For the CDR3, the DNA is TGTGCCAGCTCACCACCGCGACAGGGAAGCAATGAGCAGTTCTTC. Translating gives CASSPPRQGSNEQFF.

The rearrangement joins TRBV9 to TRBJ2-1; 11 nucleotides align to TRBD2. Germline lookup yields CDR1 SGDLS and CDR2 YYNGEE. This CDR3 spans 18 amino acids. V shed 0 bases and J 0 bases; nucleotides not matched to a gene: 5. The CDR3 region is CASSVVSSGRSSYNEQFF. CDR3 bases: TGTGCCAGCAGCGTAGTTTCTAGCGGGAGGAGCTCCTACAATGAGCAGTTCTTC.

The CDR3 region has the DNA TGTGCCAGCAGTTTACTGGCGGGAGCGGGCACCGGGGAGCTGTTTTTT. It codes for CASSLLAGAGTGELFF. The chain employs TRBV28 and TRBJ2-2; 7 bases match TRBD2. CDR3 length: 16 residues. V gave up 2 bases and J gave up 4 bases; unmatched junction bases: 7. CDR1 and CDR2 (germline): MDHEN, SYDVKM.

The rearrangement uses TRBV24-1 and TRBJ2-2, with a possible D match to TRBD1 (6 bases). Trimming pared 5 bases from V and 5 bases from J, leaving 11 bases between. The CDR3 runs 14 residues. The germline V gene has CDR1 KGHDR and CDR2 SFDVKD. For the CDR3, the DNA is TGTGCCACCAGTGCCTACAGGGAGACCGGGGAGCTGTTTTTT. The encoded protein is CATSAYRETGELFF.

The chain combines TRBV2 with TRBJ2-1, with TRBD2 identical over 12 bases. Germline V CDR1 and CDR2: SNHLY, FYNNEI. The V and J ends lost 10 bases and 8 bases, in that order; junction bases with no gene match: 6. This CDR3 contains 13 residues. The DNA of the CDR3 is TGTGCCACCTCCGGACTAGCGGGGTATGAGCAGTTCTTC. It is translated as CATSGLAGYEQFF.

This rearrangement joins TRBV30 to TRBJ1-1; possible D gene TRBD1, 5 bases. Deletions cut 0 bases from V and 7 bases from J, with 12 bases between. Germline CDR1 and CDR2: GTSNPN and SVGIG (reference sequence). The length of the CDR3 is 13 residues. CDR3 protein: CAWSVQGAGEAFF. In nucleotides, the CDR3 is TGTGCCTGGAGTGTACAAGGGGCAGGTGAAGCTTTCTTT.

The chain recombines TRBV5-1 with TRBJ2-3; no clear D. The V end lost 0 bases, the J end lost 2 bases, and 7 bases lay between the germline ends. Germline V gene lookup returns CDR1 SGHRS and CDR2 YFSETQ. The CDR3 is made up of 14 amino acids. The chain's CDR3 is CASSLGHPTDTQYF. CDR3 bases: TGCGCCAGCAGCTTGGGGCACCCCACAGATACGCAGTATTTT.

The rearrangement joins TRBV5-5 to TRBJ1-2; D remains unclear. Germline V CDR1 and CDR2: SGHKS, YYEKEE (reference sequence). V lost 5 bases and J lost 3, with 8 bases in between. The CDR3 is made up of 12 amino acids. The chain's CDR3 is CASSQYDYGYTF. The DNA for the CDR3 is TGTGCCAGCAGTCAGTACGACTATGGCTACACCTTC.

V and J are TRBV12-1 and TRBJ2-3; the table's D call, TRBD2, has no DNA check behind it. TRBV12-1 is labeled a pseudogene. The CDR3 runs 16 residues. CDR3 in amino acids: CASSVPSGRALDTQYF. CDR3 sequence (DNA): TGTGCCAGCAGTGTACCTAGCGGGAGGGCCTTAGATACGCAGTATTTT.

The chain combines TRBV6-5 with TRBJ2-1; tentatively, D is TRBD2 (6 bases). The V gene lost 2 bases and the J gene lost 0 bases, with 11 bases spanning the gap. CDR3 length equals 16 residues. CDR1 is MNHEY, CDR2 SVGAGI, per germline. The CDR3 sequence is CASSYGTSHSYNEQFF. As DNA, the CDR3 is TGTGCCAGCAGTTACGGGACTTCTCACTCCTACAATGAGCAGTTCTTC.

This clone was recorded only once. V usage is TRBV9 and J usage is TRBJ1-1, with a possible D match to TRBD1 (6 bases). The length of the CDR3 is 14 residues. With 3 bases removed from V and 5 bases from J, the gap between germline ends came to 14 bases. Germline V gene sequence: CDR1 SGDLS, CDR2 YYNGEE. The CDR3 bases are TGTGCCAGCAGCGCCAGACAGGATTTGACTGAAGCTTTCTTT. Translating it yields CASSARQDLTEAFF.

V is TRBV13 and J is TRBJ1-1, with D possibly being TRBD1 (6 bases). Germline CDR1 PRHDT, CDR2 FYEKMQ (reference sequence). CDR3 length equals 15 residues. The V gene lost 7 bases and the J gene lost 6 bases, with 21 bases spanning the gap. CDR3 in amino acids: CASILGGGAPPEAFF. CDR3 sequence (DNA): TGTGCCAGCATCCTAGGGGGAGGAGCCCCCCCTGAAGCTTTCTTT.

The V and J genes are TRBV5-4 and TRBJ2-7, with TRBD2 matching over 10 bases. The CDR3 has 16 amino acids. The germline gives CDR1 SGHNT, CDR2 YYREEE (reference sequence). Trimming cost V 1 base and J 2 bases; bases outside gene matches: 6. The CDR3 is CASSLSTGTSAYEQYF. The DNA of the CDR3 is TGTGCCAGCAGCTTGAGTACCGGGACTAGCGCCTACGAGCAGTACTTC.

The chain combines TRBV7-8 with TRBJ2-1, with 8 nucleotides matching TRBD1. V shed 4 bases and J 8 bases; nucleotides not matched to a gene: 4. Germline-derived CDR1 and CDR2 are SGHVS and FQNEAQ. The CDR3 spans 13 residues. The CDR3 coding sequence is TGTGCCAGCAGCTCAGACAGGGGCGATGAGCAGTTCTTC. It encodes CASSSDRGDEQFF.

The chain uses TRBV25-1 and TRBJ2-5; D gene uncertain. The CDR3 covers 12 residues. Germline V lookup: CDR1 MGHDK, CDR2 SYGVNS. Trimming pared 3 bases from V and 3 bases from J, leaving 5 bases between. The CDR3 sequence is CASSDSKETQYF. The CDR3 DNA follows: TGTGCCAGCAGTGATTCTAAAGAGACCCAGTACTTC.

Only a few counts were recorded for this clone. The identical CDR3 is also encoded by other nucleotide sequences in the sample. V is TRBV24-1 and J is TRBJ2-3, with TRBD2 matching 7 bases. Germline CDR1 KGHDR, CDR2 SFDVKD. The V and J ends lost 9 bases and 2 bases, in that order; junction bases with no gene match: 4. This CDR3 has 13 amino acids. The CDR3 coding sequence is TGTGCCACCGGACGGGAGGTCACAGATACGCAGTATTTT. Translating gives CATGREVTDTQYF.

J is TRBJ2-4 and V is TRBV14, with a weak D call TRBD2 (7 bases). Germline assignment: CDR1 SGHDN and CDR2 FVKESK. The CDR3 has 12 residues. The V end lost 4 bases, the J end lost 8 bases, and 9 bases lay between the germline ends. CDR3 residues: CASSRGGDIQYF. Written as DNA, the CDR3 is TGTGCCAGCAGCCGAGGGGGGGACATTCAGTACTTC.